These 10 T cell receptor beta chains originate from one sample sequenced in a study of tumor-infiltrating lymphocytes in primary liver carcinoma. The authors made TCR beta cDNA from roughly 480 ng total RNA with a constant-region primer. TCR beta libraries came from three nested multiplex PCR rounds using slightly modified ARM-PCR. The opening two PCR rounds, nine to eleven cycles each, paired TRBV1-TRBV30 forward primers with a C-beta reverse primer. MiXCR, run by TCRdb on the multiplex PCR reads, gives a single entry per CDR3 protein. The sample consists of approximately 30,000 distinct CDR3 sequences, approximately 80% of them appearing once. The study co-extracted DNA and RNA from around 20-30 mg of unsorted bulk tissue. The sample taken for sequencing was liver tumor tissue from sampling region 5. Stated subset: tumor region T5, tumor centre. These receptors all come from a man in his forties with primary liver carcinoma and hepatitis B virus infection.

As to this clonotype: Likely a read error: the CDR3 ends without its conserved phenylalanine or tryptophan. For the CDR3, the DNA is TGTGCCAGTAGCCAGGACAGGGCCGCCACAGGGGAGCTGTTTTCC. Translated, it gives CASSQDRAATGELFS. V is TRBV11-2 and J is TRBJ2-2, with TRBD1 identical over 8 bases. The germline gives CDR1 SGHAT, CDR2 FQNNGV. The CDR3 has 15 residues. V shed 9 bases and J 8 bases; nucleotides not matched to a gene: 14.

This clonotype was detected only a few times. Germline and junction disagree at one end, which may indicate a read error. This rearrangement joins TRBV10-2 to TRBJ2-1; D may be TRBD2 (5 bases). CDR1 and CDR2 (germline): WSHSY, SAAADI. The CDR3 has 17 amino acids. The CDR3 sequence: CASSESEGLAFYNEQFF. The CDR3 DNA reads TGCGCTAGCAGTGAGTCGGAAGGTCTAGCCTTCTACAATGAGCAGTTCTTC.

The chain couples TRBV7-6 to TRBJ2-1; 11 bases agree with TRBD2. CDR3 length equals 16 residues. Germline CDR1 and CDR2: SGHVS and FNYEAQ. V was pared by 5 bases and J by 8 bases, with 11 bases of the junction left unmatched. CDR3 loop: CASSRLAGGTIHEQFF. CDR3 DNA sequence: TGTGCCAGCAGCAGGTTAGCGGGAGGGACTATCCATGAGCAGTTCTTC.

In this sample, this clonotype turned up a few times. Germline is not matched at one junction end, which may reflect a read error. The chain is built from TRBV11-2 and TRBJ2-1; 7 bases match TRBD2. CDR1 and CDR2 (germline): SGHAT, FQNNGV. CDR3 length: 19 amino acids. The CDR3 loop is CASNLDGRFSGTLYNEQFF. For the CDR3, the DNA is TGTGCCAGCAACTTAGATGGGCGGTTCAGCGGGACCCTTTACAATGAGCAGTTCTTT.

Remarks on this clonotype: Mismatch with germline at one junction end may stem from a read error. The V and J genes are TRBV11-2 and TRBJ2-1, with a possible D match to TRBD1 (6 bases). CDR1 is SGHAT and CDR2 is FQNNGV in the germline V gene. The CDR3 is 15 amino acids. In nucleotides, the CDR3 is TGTGCCAGCAGTTTAAATAGTAGGGGGTACAATGAGCAATTCTTC. Amino acids: CASSLNSRGYNEQFF. The full variable domain, with the rest looked up from reference TRBV11-2 and TRBJ2-1, is EAGVAQSPRYKIIEKRQSVAFWCNPISGHATLYWYQQILGQGPKLLIQFQNNGVVDDSQLPKDRFSAERLKGVDSTLKIQPAKLEDSAVYLCASSLNSRGYNEQFFGPGTRLTVL.

This clonotype was observed at least ten times. The chain employs TRBV10-3 and TRBJ2-6; D not resolved. CDR1 ENHRY and CDR2 SYGVKD come from the germline V gene. This CDR3 comprises 15 residues. V dropped 0 bases and J dropped 0 bases, with 3 bases sitting between them. In nucleotides, the CDR3 is TGTGCCATCAGTGAGTCTAGCTCTGGGGCCAACGTCCTGACTTTC. This codes for CAISESSSGANVLTF.

A single count supports this clonotype. A read error may account for a junction end that differs from germline. J is TRBJ2-2 and V is TRBV4-1; 11 bases are shared with TRBD2. CDR1 and CDR2 (germline): MGHRA, YSYEKL. CDR3 size: 18 residues. DNA for the CDR3: TGCGCCAGCAGCCAGCGCCCCCCGGGACTAGCGGAAACCGTGGAGCCGTTTTTT. Residues: CASSQRPPGLAETVEPFF.

Turning to this clonotype: The junction differs from germline at one of its ends, possibly a read error. The rearrangement joins TRBV4-2 to TRBJ2-3; D might be TRBD2 (7 bases). The CDR3 loop spans 15 amino acids. Germline V gene lookup returns CDR1 LGHNA and CDR2 YNFKEQ. The CDR3 is CAGSQGSGRGDTQYF. CDR3 DNA: TGTGCCGGCAGCCAAGGAAGTGGGAGGGGGGATACGCAGTATTTT.

As concerns this clonotype: One end of the junction varies from germline; a read error may be responsible. J is TRBJ1-5 and V is TRBV6-1, with a weak D call TRBD1 (5 bases). The CDR3 extends over 16 amino acids. Germline V lookup: CDR1 MNHNS, CDR2 SASEGT. The CDR3 here is CAGSEEGRGGNQPQHF. The CDR3 DNA follows: TGTGCCGGCAGTGAAGAGGGGCGCGGAGGCAATCAGCCCCAGCATTTT.

This clonotype was detected a few times. The rearrangement links TRBV12-3 or TRBV12-4 to TRBJ2-5, with no clear D. The CDR3 length is 14 residues. Deletions cut 5 bases from V and 2 bases from J, with 12 bases between. The CDR3 is CASSVPGSQETQYF. The CDR3 DNA reads TGTGCCAGCAGTGTGCCAGGCTCACAAGAGACCCAGTACTTC.